This TCR beta chain was recovered during a study of CD8+CD57+ T cells in acquired aplastic anemia. For the study at large: DNA per sorted CD4+ or CD8+ sample ranged about 0.18 to 30 ug, averaging roughly 3.5 ug.

Genomic DNA, serving as template, underwent TCR beta VDJ and CDR3 profiling. TCRdb re-called the reads through MiXCR, storing one row per CDR3 protein. This sample has 160,000 or so distinct CDR3 sequences, with 70% to 75% found just once. Findings and caveats of the study: Researchers report that twenty-nine CD8+ CDR3 sequences appeared in both patients and controls. Simpson's diversity of CD8+ cells was not significantly different in patients compared with controls.

This CDR3 spans 15 amino acids. Trimming cost V 7 bases and J 4 bases; bases outside gene matches: 10. CDR1 and CDR2 (germline): SGHTA, FQGNSA. CD8+CD57+ cell expansion had been shown by flow cytometry in patients chosen for sequencing. Sampling of blood occurred while the patients had still received no therapy. Of note for this clonotype: No antigen is known for it.

This chain links TRBV7-2 with TRBJ2-1; 7 bases line up with TRBD2. Sequences were obtained from sorted CD4+, CD8+, or CD8+CD57+ T cells (not recorded which) from PBMCs. This sequence originates from a human donor with aplastic anemia. DNA for the CDR3: TGTGCCAGCATACTAATGGCGGGAGCTTACAATGAGCAGTTCTTC. It yields the protein CASILMAGAYNEQFF.